A selection of T cell receptor beta chains follows, all from one sample in a study of T cell repertoires in cytomegalovirus infection. These receptors have no known antigen. TCRdb reprocessed the reads via MiXCR and lists one record per CDR3 protein. The repertoire includes 700,000 to 900,000 distinct CDR3 sequences, about 27% of them detected once, and around 12% sits in the top ten. The source was cultured CD8+ T cells from PBMCs, collected from culture after CMV antigen stimulation. Every receptor here comes from a human donor in good health (CMV status not recorded). Some clones in this sample may be carry-over from other donors' samples. Each CDR3 is given with its conserved first and last residue. D genes are given only for firm matches. Size tells how often a clone was seen (once, few, many) or the class of an expanded clone, and some rows leave it out.

clone_size	d_call	j_call	v_call	cdr3_aa	cdr3_nt
-	TRBD1	TRBJ1-5	TRBV6-1	CASSENRETGTNQPQHF	TGTGCCAGCAGTGAAAATCGTGAGACAGGGACCAATCAGCCCCAGCATTTT
-	-	TRBJ2-6	TRBV7-9	CASSLAWGPGANVLTF	TGTGCCAGCAGCTTAGCGTGGGGGCCCGGGGCCAACGTCCTGACTTTC
-	TRBD1	TRBJ1-1	TRBV6-6	CASSHGQGLSDTEAFF	TGTGCCAGCAGTCACGGACAGGGACTATCCGACACTGAAGCTTTCTTT
-	-	TRBJ2-5	TRBV7-6	CASSTSTGGMQYF	TGTGCCAGCAGCACTTCGACAGGCGGTATGCAGTACTTC
few	-	TRBJ2-4	TRBV7-8	CASSLRVWETAYALVKNIQYF	TGTGCCAGCAGCCTTAGAGTCTGGGAAACGGCTTATGCGCTGGTCAAAAACATTCAGTACTTC
few	-	TRBJ1-5	TRBV7-4	CASSLELLGPSQPQHF	TGTGCCAGCAGCTTAGAGCTCTTGGGACCCAGTCAGCCCCAGCATTTT
-	-	TRBJ2-2	TRBV7-3	CASSYTSGELFF	TGTGCCAGCAGCTATACTAGCGGGGAGCTGTTTTTT
-	-	TRBJ2-7	TRBV19	CASSLGPHETYEQYF	TGTGCCAGTAGTCTCGGTCCCCATGAGACCTACGAGCAGTACTTC
few	TRBD1	TRBJ1-2	TRBV10-3	CAISESTGQRKGGYTF	TGTGCCATCAGTGAGTCGACGGGACAGAGAAAGGGTGGCTACACCTTC
-	-	TRBJ1-1	TRBV7-9	CASSLDQGVNTEAFF	TGTGCCAGCAGCTTAGATCAGGGCGTGAACACTGAAGCTTTCTTT
few	TRBD2	TRBJ2-1	TRBV5-1	CASSLAASGGAYNEQFF	TGCGCCAGCAGCTTGGCAGCTAGCGGGGGGGCCTACAATGAGCAGTTCTTC
-	-	TRBJ2-7	TRBV5-1	CASSLEAGTLSYEQYF	TGCGCCAGCAGCTTGGAGGCAGGAACCCTCTCCTACGAGCAGTACTTC
-	TRBD1	TRBJ1-2	TRBV10-3	CAISESMGRQGDGYTF	TGTGCCATCAGTGAGTCGATGGGTCGACAGGGTGATGGCTACACCTTC
-	-	TRBJ2-7	TRBV7-4	CASSLMTGNYEQYF	TGTGCCAGCAGCTTAATGACAGGAAACTACGAGCAGTACTTC
few	-	TRBJ2-3	TRBV27	CASSLWGTATDTQYF	TGTGCCAGCAGTTTATGGGGGACCGCCACAGATACGCAGTATTTT
few	-	TRBJ2-1	TRBV27	CASSLSFPGNEQFF	TGTGCCAGCAGTCTCAGCTTTCCCGGCAATGAGCAGTTCTTC
many	-	TRBJ2-1	TRBV7-6	CASSDRDPYNEQFF	TGTGCCAGCAGCGACCGGGATCCATACAATGAGCAGTTCTTC
few	-	TRBJ2-7	TRBV12-3/TRBV12-4	CASSFWIYEQYF	TGTGCCAGCAGTTTTTGGATCTACGAGCAGTACTTC
many	TRBD2	TRBJ2-5	TRBV7-6	CASSLVTAGTYQETQYF	TGTGCCAGCAGCTTAGTAACAGCGGGGACGTACCAAGAGACCCAGTACTTC
few	TRBD1	TRBJ2-3	TRBV7-3	CASSHADRVTDTQYF	TGTGCCAGCAGCCACGCGGACAGGGTAACAGATACGCAGTATTTT
-	-	TRBJ2-3	TRBV3-1	CASSQTRDTQYF	TGTGCCAGCAGCCAAACGAGAGATACGCAGTATTTT
few	TRBD1	TRBJ1-2	TRBV20-1	CSAEVVRGRDYGYTF	TGCAGTGCTGAGGTGGTCAGGGGGCGCGACTATGGCTACACCTTC